The 8 T cell receptor beta chains below all came from one sample that was sequenced in a study of molecular identifiers for immune sequencing clone quantification (dated by TCRdb to about 2018). Receptor amplification or capture employed PCR. TCRdb records NextSeq 500 as the sequencer. The raw public reads went through TCRdb reprocessing: fastp at Q25, MiXCR clone calling, in-frame beta chains kept. Records with the same CDR3 protein are collapsed into one entry carrying the most frequent genes and DNA. This sample comprises some 580,000 distinct CDR3 sequences, about 25% of them detected only once. About 0.84% of the sample belongs to the ten largest clones. The sequencing sample was made of naive CD8+ T cells from blood, with Jurkat cell RNA spiked in. According to the study, the label for this sample's cell subset or site signals: FACS-sorted CD8+CD4-CCR7+CD45RA+ naive T cells. The receptors originated from a human donor in good health. Some libraries in this study had Jurkat cell RNA spiked in.

This clonotype has a single count. The junction differs from germline at one of its ends, possibly a read error. The V gene is TRBV24-1, the J gene TRBJ1-2; tentative D call: TRBD1 (5 bases). Germline V gene sequence: CDR1 KGHDR, CDR2 SFDVKD. This CDR3 is 12 amino acids long. CDR3 nucleotide sequence: TGTACCACCAGCCGGGACGGCTATGGCTACACCTTC. It yields the protein CTTSRDGYGYTF.

This clonotype was picked up many times. The gene calls are TRBV5-4 and TRBJ2-7; 9 bases map to TRBD1. CDR3 length: 16 residues. CDR1 is SGHNT and CDR2 is YYREEE in the germline V gene (reference sequence). Losses at the gene ends were 3 bases for V and 0 bases for J; bases not matched to a gene: 7. In DNA, the CDR3 is TGTGCCAGCAGCTCTACGGACAGGGGAAGCTCCTACGAGCAGTACTTC. It is translated as CASSSTDRGSSYEQYF.

Notes on this clonotype: Since a much larger clone is just one base distant, this may be a read error. This likely comes from a read error, as the CDR3 has no conserved phenylalanine or tryptophan at its end. The chain joins TRBV2 to TRBJ2-2; 11 bases map to TRBD1. Germline V gene lookup returns CDR1 SNHLY and CDR2 FYNNEI. CDR3 length: 16 residues. V lost 1 base to trimming and J lost 8 bases; unmatched junction nucleotides: 6. The CDR3 loop reads CASSEDQDRGLGELFS. CDR3 nucleotide sequence: TGTGCCAGCAGTGAAGATCAGGACAGGGGGCTTGGGGAGCTGTTTTCT.

This clonotype was counted ten times or more. The chain links TRBV6-6 to TRBJ2-3; 10 positions agree with TRBD2. Germline V CDR1 and CDR2: MNHNY, SVGAGI (reference sequence). J gave up 2 bases and V 5 bases, and 1 base lay outside the gene matches. The CDR3 is 14 amino acids. CDR3 nucleotides: TGTGCCAGCAGTACTAGCGGGAACACAGATACGCAGTATTTT. Its translation: CASSTSGNTDTQYF.

This clonotype showed up many times. The J gene is TRBJ2-3, the V gene TRBV5-4; TRBD2 agrees at 12 bases. V shed 1 base, J shed 4 bases, and the junction held 7 bases outside the gene matches. CDR3 length equals 17 residues. In germline, CDR1 is SGHNT, CDR2 YYREEE (reference sequence). Here the CDR3 DNA reads TGTGCCAGCAGCTTGCCTACTCTAGCGGGAGGGCCAGATACGCAGTATTTT. This gives the protein CASSLPTLAGGPDTQYF. The full variable domain, completed using reference TRBV5-4 and TRBJ2-3, is ETGVTQSPTHLIKTRGQQVTLRCSSQSGHNTVSWYQQALGQGPQFIFQYYREEENGRGNFPPRFSGLQFPNYSSELNVNALELDDSALYLCASSLPTLAGGPDTQYFGPGTRLTVL.

On this clonotype: Given a much more abundant clone one base away, this may be a read error. The chain joins TRBV11-2 to TRBJ1-1; a possible D gene is TRBD1 (5 bases). The V gene's germline CDR1 is SGHAT and CDR2 FQNNGV. The CDR3 contains 13 residues. CDR3 amino acids: CASSFGRETETFF. CDR3 DNA: TGTGCCAGCAGCTTTGGCAGGGAGACTGAAACTTTCTTT.

As for this clonotype: The junction departs from germline at one end; a sequencing error may be responsible. This chain links TRBV7-9 with TRBJ2-5, with D possibly being TRBD1 or TRBD2 (5 bases each). The CDR3 sequence is 16 residues long. Germline V gene lookup returns CDR1 SEHNR and CDR2 FQNEAQ (reference sequence). The CDR3 here is CASSSSPGTDQEPQYF. The CDR3 DNA sequence: TGTGCCAGCAGCTCATCCCCGGGGACGGACCAAGAGCCCCAGTACTTC.

This clonotype was recorded a few times. The chain employs TRBV6-2 or TRBV6-3 and TRBJ2-5; 9 nucleotides line up with TRBD2. Germline V gives CDR1 MNHEY, CDR2 SVGEGT. Losses at the gene ends were 0 bases for V and 4 bases for J; bases not matched to a gene: 18. The CDR3 has 20 amino acids. The CDR3: CASSYSEGLAGASNIETQYF. The CDR3 DNA follows: TGTGCCAGCAGTTACTCGGAGGGATTAGCGGGAGCCTCGAATATAGAGACCCAGTACTTC.